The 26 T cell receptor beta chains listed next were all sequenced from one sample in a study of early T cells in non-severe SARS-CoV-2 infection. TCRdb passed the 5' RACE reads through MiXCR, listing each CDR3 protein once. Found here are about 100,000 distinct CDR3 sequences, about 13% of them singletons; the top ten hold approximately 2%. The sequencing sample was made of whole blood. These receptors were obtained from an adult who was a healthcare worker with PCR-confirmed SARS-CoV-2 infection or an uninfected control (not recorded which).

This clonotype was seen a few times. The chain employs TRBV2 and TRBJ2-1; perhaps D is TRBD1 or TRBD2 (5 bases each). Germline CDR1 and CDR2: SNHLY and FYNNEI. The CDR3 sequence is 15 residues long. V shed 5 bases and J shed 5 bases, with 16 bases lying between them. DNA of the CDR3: TGTGCCAGCAGTCGTGCGAGGGGCGGCCACAATGAGCAGTTCTTC. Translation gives CASSRARGGHNEQFF.

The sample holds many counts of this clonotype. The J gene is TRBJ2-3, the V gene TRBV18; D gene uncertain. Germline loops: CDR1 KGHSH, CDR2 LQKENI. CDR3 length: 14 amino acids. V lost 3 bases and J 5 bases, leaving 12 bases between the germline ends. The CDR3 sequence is CASSPLGVRDTQYF. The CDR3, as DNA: TGTGCCAGCTCACCTCTCGGTGTTCGAGATACGCAGTATTTT.

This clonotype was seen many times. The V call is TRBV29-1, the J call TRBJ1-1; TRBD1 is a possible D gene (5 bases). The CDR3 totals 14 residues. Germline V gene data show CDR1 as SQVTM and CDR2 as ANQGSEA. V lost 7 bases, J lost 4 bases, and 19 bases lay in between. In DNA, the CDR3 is TGCAGCGCAGAAGATTCGGGGGGTAGCACTGAAGCTTTCTTT. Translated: CSAEDSGGSTEAFF.

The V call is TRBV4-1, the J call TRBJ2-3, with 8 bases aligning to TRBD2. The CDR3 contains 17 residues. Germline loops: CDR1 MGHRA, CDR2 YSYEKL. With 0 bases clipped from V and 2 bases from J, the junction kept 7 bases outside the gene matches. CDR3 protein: CASSQDQAGANTDTQYF. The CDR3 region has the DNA TGCGCCAGCAGCCAAGATCAAGCGGGGGCCAACACAGATACGCAGTATTTT.

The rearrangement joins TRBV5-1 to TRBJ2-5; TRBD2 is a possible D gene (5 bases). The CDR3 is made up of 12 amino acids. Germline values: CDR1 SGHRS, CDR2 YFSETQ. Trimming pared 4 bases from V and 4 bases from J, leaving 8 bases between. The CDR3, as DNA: TGCGCCAGCAGCGGCGAGGGAGAGACCCAGTACTTC. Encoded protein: CASSGEGETQYF.

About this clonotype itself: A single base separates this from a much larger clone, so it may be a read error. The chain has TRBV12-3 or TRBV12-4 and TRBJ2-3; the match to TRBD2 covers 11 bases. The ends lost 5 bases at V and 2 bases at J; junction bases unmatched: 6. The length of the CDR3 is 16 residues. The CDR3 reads CASSRLAGGATDTQYF. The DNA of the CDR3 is TGTGCCAGCAGTCGTTTAGCGGGGGGGGCCACAGATACGCAGTATTTT.

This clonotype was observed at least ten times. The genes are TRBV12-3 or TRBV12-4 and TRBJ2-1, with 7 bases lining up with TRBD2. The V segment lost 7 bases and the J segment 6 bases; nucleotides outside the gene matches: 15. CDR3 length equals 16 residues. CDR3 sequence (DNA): TGTGCCAGCACCTCCCCGAGCGAGCGGGGATCCAATGAGCAGTTCTTC. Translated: CASTSPSERGSNEQFF.

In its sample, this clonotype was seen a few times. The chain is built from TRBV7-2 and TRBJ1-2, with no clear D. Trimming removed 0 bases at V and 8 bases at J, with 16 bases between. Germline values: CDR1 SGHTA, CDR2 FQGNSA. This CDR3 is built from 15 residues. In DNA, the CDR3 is TGTGCCAGCAGCTTAGCTCCAGGCCTGATAGAGGGCTACACCTTC. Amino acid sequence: CASSLAPGLIEGYTF.

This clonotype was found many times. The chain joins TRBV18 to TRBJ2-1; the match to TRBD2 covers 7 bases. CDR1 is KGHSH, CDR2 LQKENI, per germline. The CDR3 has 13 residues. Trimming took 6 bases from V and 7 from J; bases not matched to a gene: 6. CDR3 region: CASSQDGGNEQFF. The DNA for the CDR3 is TGTGCCAGCTCCCAGGACGGGGGGAATGAGCAGTTCTTC.

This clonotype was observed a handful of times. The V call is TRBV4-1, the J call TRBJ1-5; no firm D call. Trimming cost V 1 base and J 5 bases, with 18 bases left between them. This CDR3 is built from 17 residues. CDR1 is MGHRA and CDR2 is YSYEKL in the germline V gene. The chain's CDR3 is CASSQALGRRKDQPQHF. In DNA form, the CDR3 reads TGCGCCAGCAGCCAAGCGCTGGGCCGGCGGAAGGATCAGCCCCAGCATTTT.

The CDR3 DNA follows: TGCAGCGTGGGGCTCCAAGAGACCCAGTACTTC. Translation gives CSVGLQETQYF. The chain combines TRBV29-1 with TRBJ2-5; tentatively, D is TRBD1 (5 bases). V gave up 6 bases and J gave up 1 base, with 6 bases separating them. This CDR3 region has 11 residues. Per germline, CDR1 SQVTM and CDR2 ANQGSEA.

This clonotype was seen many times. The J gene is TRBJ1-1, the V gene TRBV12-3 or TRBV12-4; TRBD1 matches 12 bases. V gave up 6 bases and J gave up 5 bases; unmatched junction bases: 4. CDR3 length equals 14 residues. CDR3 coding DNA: TGTGCCAGCAGCCGGGACAGGGGGCGAACTGAAGCTTTCTTT. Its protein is CASSRDRGRTEAFF.

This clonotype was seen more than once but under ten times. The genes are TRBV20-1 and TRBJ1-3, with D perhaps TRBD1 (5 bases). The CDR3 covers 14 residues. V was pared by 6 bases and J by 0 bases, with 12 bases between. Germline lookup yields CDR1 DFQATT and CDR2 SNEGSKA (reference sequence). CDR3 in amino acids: CSAPRGGSGNTIYF. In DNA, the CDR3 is TGCAGTGCCCCGCGGGGGGGCTCTGGAAACACCATATATTTT.

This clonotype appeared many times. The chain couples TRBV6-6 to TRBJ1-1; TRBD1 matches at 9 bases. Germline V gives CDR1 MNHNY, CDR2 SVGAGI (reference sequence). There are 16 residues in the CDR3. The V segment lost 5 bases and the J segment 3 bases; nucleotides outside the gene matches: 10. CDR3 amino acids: CASSPRDRDVDTEAFF. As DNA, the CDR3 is TGTGCCAGCAGTCCCCGGGACAGGGATGTTGACACTGAAGCTTTCTTT.

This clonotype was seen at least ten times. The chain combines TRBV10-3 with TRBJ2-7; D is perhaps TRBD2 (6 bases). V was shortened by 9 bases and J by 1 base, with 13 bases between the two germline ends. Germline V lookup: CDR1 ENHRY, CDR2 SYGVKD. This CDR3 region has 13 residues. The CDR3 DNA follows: TGTGCCATTACCCCCGGGACTTCCTACGAGCAGTACTTC. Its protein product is CAITPGTSYEQYF.

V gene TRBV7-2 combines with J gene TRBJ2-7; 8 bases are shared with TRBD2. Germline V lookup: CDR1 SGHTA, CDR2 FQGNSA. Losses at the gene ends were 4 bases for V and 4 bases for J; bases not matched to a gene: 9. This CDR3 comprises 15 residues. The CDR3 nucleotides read TGTGCCAGCAGCTCGTCGGGACTAGTTCTATACGAGCAGTACTTC. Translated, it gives CASSSSGLVLYEQYF.

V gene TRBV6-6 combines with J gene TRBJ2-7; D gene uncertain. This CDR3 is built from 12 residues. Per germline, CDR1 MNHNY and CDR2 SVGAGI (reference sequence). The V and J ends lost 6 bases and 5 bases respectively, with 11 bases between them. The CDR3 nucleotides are TGTGCCAGCAGGGCCGAGAGTGACGAGCAGTACTTC. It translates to CASRAESDEQYF.

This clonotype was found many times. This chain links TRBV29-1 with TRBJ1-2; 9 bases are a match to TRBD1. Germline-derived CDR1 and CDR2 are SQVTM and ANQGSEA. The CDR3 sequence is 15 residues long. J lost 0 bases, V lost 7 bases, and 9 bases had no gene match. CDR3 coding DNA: TGCAGCGGGGACAGGGTTCCCCTCTCTAACTATGGCTACACCTTC. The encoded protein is CSGDRVPLSNYGYTF.

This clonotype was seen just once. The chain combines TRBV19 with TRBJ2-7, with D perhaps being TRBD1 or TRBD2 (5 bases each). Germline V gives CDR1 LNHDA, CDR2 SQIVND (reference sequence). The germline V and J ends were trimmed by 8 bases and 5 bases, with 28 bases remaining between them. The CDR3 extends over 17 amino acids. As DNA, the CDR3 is TGTGCCAGTTCCCAAGTGACTCGCTCCGGGACGGTCGACGAGCAGTACTTC. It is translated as CASSQVTRSGTVDEQYF.

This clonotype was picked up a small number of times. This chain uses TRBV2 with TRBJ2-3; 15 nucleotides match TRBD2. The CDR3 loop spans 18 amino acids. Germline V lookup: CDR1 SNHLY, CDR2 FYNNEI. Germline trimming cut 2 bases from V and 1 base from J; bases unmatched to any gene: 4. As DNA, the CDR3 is TGTGCCAGCAGTGAAAAGGGACTAGCGGGGGGCCGCACAGATACGCAGTATTTT. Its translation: CASSEKGLAGGRTDTQYF.

The CDR3 DNA reads TGCGCCAGCAGCCAAGGAACCGGGACTAGCTACTACAATGAGCAGTTCTTC. It yields the protein CASSQGTGTSYYNEQFF. The chain is built from TRBV4-1 and TRBJ2-1; 9 bases match TRBD2. V was pared by 1 base and J by 3 bases, with 7 bases of the junction left unmatched. There are 17 residues in the CDR3. Germline CDR1 MGHRA, CDR2 YSYEKL.

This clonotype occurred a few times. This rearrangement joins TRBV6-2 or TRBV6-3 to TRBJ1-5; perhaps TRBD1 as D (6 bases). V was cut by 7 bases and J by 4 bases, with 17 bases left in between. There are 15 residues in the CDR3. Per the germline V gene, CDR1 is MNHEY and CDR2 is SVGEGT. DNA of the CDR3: TGTGCCAGCACCTCACGGGGCAGGGGTAATCAGCCCCAGCATTTT. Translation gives CASTSRGRGNQPQHF.

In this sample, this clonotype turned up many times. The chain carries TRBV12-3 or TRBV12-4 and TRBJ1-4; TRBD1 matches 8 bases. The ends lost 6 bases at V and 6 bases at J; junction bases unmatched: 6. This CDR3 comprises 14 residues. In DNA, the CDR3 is TGTGCCAGCAGGCAGACAGGGGTGGATGAAAAACTGTTTTTT. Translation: CASRQTGVDEKLFF.

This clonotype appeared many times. CDR3 bases: TGTGCCAGCAGCCAATGGGGGGATCCCCTCCACTTT. As protein: CASSQWGDPLHF. V usage is TRBV3-1 and J usage is TRBJ1-6; tentatively, D is TRBD1 (5 bases). Trimming removed 2 bases at V and 13 bases at J, with 9 bases between. CDR3 size: 12 residues. Germline-derived CDR1 and CDR2 are LGHDT and YNNKEL (reference sequence).

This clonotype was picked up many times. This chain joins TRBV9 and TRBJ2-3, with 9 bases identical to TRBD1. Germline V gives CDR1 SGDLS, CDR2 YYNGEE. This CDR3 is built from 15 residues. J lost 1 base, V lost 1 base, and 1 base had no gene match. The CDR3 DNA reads TGTGCCAGCAGCGTACGACAGGGGGGCACAGATACGCAGTATTTT. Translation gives CASSVRQGGTDTQYF.

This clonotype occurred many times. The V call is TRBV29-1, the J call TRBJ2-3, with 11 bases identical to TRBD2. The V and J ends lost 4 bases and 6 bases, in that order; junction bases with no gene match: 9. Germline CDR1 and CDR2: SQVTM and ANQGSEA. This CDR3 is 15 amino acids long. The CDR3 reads CSVGGLAGGKDTQYF. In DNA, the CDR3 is TGCAGCGTTGGTGGGCTAGCGGGGGGTAAGGATACGCAGTATTTT.